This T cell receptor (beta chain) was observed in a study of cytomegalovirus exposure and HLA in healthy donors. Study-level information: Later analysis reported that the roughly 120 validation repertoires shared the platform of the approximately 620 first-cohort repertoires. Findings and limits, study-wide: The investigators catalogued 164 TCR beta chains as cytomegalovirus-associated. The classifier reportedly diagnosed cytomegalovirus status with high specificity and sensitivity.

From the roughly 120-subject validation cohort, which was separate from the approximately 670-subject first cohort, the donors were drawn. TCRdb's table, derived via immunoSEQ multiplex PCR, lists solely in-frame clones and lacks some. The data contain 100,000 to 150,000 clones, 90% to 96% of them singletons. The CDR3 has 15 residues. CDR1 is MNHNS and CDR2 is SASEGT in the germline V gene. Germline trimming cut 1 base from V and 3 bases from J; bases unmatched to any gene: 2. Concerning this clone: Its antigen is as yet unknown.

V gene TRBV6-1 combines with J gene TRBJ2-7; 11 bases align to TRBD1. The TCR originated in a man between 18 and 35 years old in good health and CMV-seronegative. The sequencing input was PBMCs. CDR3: CASSEEGTGGYEQYF. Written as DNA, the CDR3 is TGTGCCAGCAGTGAAGAGGGGACAGGGGGCTACGAGCAGTACTTC.